The 5 T cell receptor beta chains reported below all come from one sample, sequenced in a study of patients and donors after allogeneic stem cell transplantation. In TCRdb, the RT-PCR reads were re-called with MiXCR into one record per CDR3 protein. The data show about 57,000 distinct CDR3 sequences, about 14% seen once. The sequencing input was blood, either unsorted or a sorted T cell fraction (not recorded which). Every receptor here comes from a human donor who was either an allogeneic HSCT recipient or a stem cell or donor lymphocyte infusion donor (not recorded which). It is not recorded whose cells these are; they may come from a transplant donor.

This clonotype is a singleton in its sample. This likely comes from a read error, as the CDR3 has no conserved phenylalanine or tryptophan at its end. The rearrangement links TRBV4-2 to TRBJ1-1, with D possibly TRBD1 on 6 matching bases. The CDR3 totals 12 residues. Germline loops: CDR1 LGHNA, CDR2 YNFKEQ. Trimming shortened V by 4 bases and J by 7 bases, and 10 bases separated the two germline ends. The CDR3 DNA is TGTGCCAGCAGCCTAGAGACAGGTGAAGCTTTCTTG. It specifies CASSLETGEAFL.

This clonotype has only a few counts. The genes are TRBV3-1 and TRBJ1-2, with D possibly TRBD1 on 5 matching bases. CDR1 and CDR2 (germline): LGHDT, YNNKEL (reference sequence). The CDR3 has 17 residues. V was shortened by 1 base and J by 2 bases, with 17 bases between the two germline ends. The CDR3 DNA follows: TGTGCCAGCAGCCAAGGCTCTACCATCGGGACGAACTATGGCTACACCTTC. Translation: CASSQGSTIGTNYGYTF.

The chain is built from TRBV6-6 and TRBJ2-1; TRBD1 agrees at 11 bases. Germline loops: CDR1 MNHNY, CDR2 SVGAGI (reference sequence). Trimming at V came to 6 bases and at J to 5 bases, leaving 9 bases not matched to a gene. CDR3 length: 16 amino acids. DNA of the CDR3: TGTGCCAGCAGCCGGAACCGGGACAGGGGGGACAATGAGCAGTTCTTC. This translates into CASSRNRDRGDNEQFF.

This clonotype has a handful of counts. The chain couples TRBV6-5 to TRBJ2-5; no firm D call. The germline gives CDR1 MNHEY, CDR2 SVGAGI. CDR3 length: 13 amino acids. Trimming removed 8 bases from V and 0 bases from J, with 10 bases in between. CDR3 residues: CASRVVYQETQYF. The CDR3 nucleotides are TGTGCCAGCCGAGTCGTGTACCAAGAGACCCAGTACTTC.

The chain combines TRBV7-6 with TRBJ2-3; perhaps TRBD2 as D (5 bases). This CDR3 region has 16 residues. The V gene's germline CDR1 is SGHVS and CDR2 FNYEAQ. Between the trimmed V and J ends, which lost 5 bases and 3 bases, there was a span of 18 bases. The CDR3, as DNA: TGTGCCAGCAGCCAACTTCGAAGAGAGGGAACAGATACGCAGTATTTT. Protein: CASSQLRREGTDTQYF.